Described below is a single T cell receptor (beta chain) sequence and its context. Antigen: not known. Germline V gene sequence: CDR1 MNHEY, CDR2 SVGAGI. The CDR3 loop spans 15 amino acids. The junction had 5 bases not matched to a gene; V was cut back by 6 bases and J by 7 bases. This specimen comes from a study of T cell responses to AZD1222 COVID-19 vaccine. Study-level background: Pooled samples include second doses given at about 4 or 12 weeks. General study points: Researchers report vaccine-associated CD4 TCRs spanning spike, with dominance at 160-218 and 743-854. The donor group comprised mostly white British people and more females; the analysis possibly underestimated clonal diversity.

The table came from immunoSEQ multiplex PCR; TCRdb's copy has only in-frame clones and leaves some out. The top ten hold approximately 1.5% of the sample, which has about 190,000 clones, approximately 92% seen once. The receptor was derived from an adult in good health. The chain is built from TRBV6-5 and TRBJ1-6; 11 bases map to TRBD1. Specimen: peripheral blood, collected on day 0 of AZD1222 vaccination. CDR3 nucleotide sequence: TGTGCCAGCAGGAGGGGACAGGGGGTGAATTCACCCCTCCACTTT. This encodes CASRRGQGVNSPLHF.